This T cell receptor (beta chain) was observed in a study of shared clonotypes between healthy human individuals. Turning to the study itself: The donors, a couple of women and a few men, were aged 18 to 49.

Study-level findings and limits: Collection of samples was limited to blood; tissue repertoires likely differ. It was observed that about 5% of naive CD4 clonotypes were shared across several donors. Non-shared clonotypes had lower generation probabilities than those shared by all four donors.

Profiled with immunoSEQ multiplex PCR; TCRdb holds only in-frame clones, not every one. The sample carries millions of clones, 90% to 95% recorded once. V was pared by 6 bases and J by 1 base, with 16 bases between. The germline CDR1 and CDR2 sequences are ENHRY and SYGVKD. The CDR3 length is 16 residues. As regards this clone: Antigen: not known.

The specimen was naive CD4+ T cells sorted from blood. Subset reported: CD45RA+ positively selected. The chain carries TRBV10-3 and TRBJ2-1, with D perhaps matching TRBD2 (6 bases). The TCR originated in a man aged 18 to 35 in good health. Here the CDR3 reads CAIRNPGLRSYNEQFF. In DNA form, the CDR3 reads TGTGCCATCAGGAACCCGGGACTTCGATCCTACAATGAGCAGTTCTTC.